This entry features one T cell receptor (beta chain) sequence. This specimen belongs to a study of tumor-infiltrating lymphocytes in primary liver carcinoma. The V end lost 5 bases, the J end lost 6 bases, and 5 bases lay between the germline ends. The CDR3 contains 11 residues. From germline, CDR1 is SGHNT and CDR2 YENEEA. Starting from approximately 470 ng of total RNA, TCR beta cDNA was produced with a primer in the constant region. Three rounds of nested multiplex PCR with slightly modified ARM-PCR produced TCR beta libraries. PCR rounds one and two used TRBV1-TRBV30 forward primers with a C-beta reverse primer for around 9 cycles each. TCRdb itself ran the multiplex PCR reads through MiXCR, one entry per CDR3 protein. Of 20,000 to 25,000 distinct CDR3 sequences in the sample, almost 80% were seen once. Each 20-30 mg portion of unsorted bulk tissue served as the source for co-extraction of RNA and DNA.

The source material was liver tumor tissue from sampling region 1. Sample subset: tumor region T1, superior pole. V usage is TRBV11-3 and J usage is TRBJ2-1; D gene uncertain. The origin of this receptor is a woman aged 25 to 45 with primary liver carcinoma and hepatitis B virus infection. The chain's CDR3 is CASSPLNEQFF. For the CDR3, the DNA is TGTGCCAGCAGCCCCCTCAATGAGCAGTTCTTC.